This T cell receptor (beta chain) appears in the sequencing data of a study of memory CD4+ T cells and cytomegalovirus serostatus. Whole-study context: Donors were healthy Belgian adults, 9 or 10 CMV seropositive and around 23 seronegative. Study-wide points: Suggested: most of the CMV-linked TCR signature lies in CD4+ memory cells.

Per the authors' pipeline: Out-of-frame sequences were removed, leaving 2,204,828 distinct TCRbeta sequences. Clones were read by immunoSEQ multiplex PCR, and TCRdb kept only the in-frame ones, dropping some. Clone size and the V and J calls come from that table; the DNA yielded D and trimming. The repertoire consists of 35,000 to 50,000 clones, with over 70% occurring once and the leading ten covering 0.55% to 0.6%. The junction had 2 bases not matched to a gene; V was cut back by 0 bases and J by 5 bases. The V gene's germline CDR1 is SGHRS and CDR2 YFSETQ. The CDR3 contains 14 residues. Points on this clone: Its antigen is currently unknown.

The sort gate was single viable CD3+CD4+CD8-CD45RO+ cells for memory CD4+ T cells. CMV serostatus came from serum IgG against pp150, pp28, p38, p52. This sequence originates from an adult in good health and CMV-seronegative. Material for sequencing was memory CD4+ T cells from blood. The chain combines TRBV5-1 with TRBJ2-5; 9 nucleotides align to TRBD1. The CDR3 DNA follows: TGCGCCAGCAGCTTGGACAGGGGGCAGGAGACCCAGTACTTC. Amino acids: CASSLDRGQETQYF.